The 13 T cell receptor beta chains below were found in one sample sequenced in a study of blood T cell repertoires in COVID-19. Repertoires were generated with immunoSEQ multiplex PCR, while TCRdb's copy carries only in-frame clones and drops some. The table lists 350,000 to 400,000 clones, approximately 87% of them singletons. Sequenced: PBMCs or T cells enriched from blood (not recorded which). The receptors come from a man aged 40-49 years in a cohort exposed to, infected with or recovered from COVID-19 (not recorded which).

The chain links TRBV7-2 to TRBJ2-5, with D perhaps TRBD1 (6 bases). The CDR3 has 15 residues. Germline-derived CDR1 and CDR2 are SGHTA and FQGNSA. The germline V and J ends were trimmed by 3 bases and 10 bases, with 21 bases remaining between them. This CDR3 is CASSFTGTPILDQYF. The CDR3 nucleotides are TGTGCCAGCAGCTTCACCGGGACACCTATTTTGGACCAGTACTTC.

V usage is TRBV5-4 and J usage is TRBJ2-3; D remains unclear. Germline loops: CDR1 SGHNT, CDR2 YYREEE (reference sequence). Trimming took off 6 bases at V and 3 bases at J, with 20 bases between the two ends. The length of the CDR3 is 16 residues. CDR3 loop: CASKPRPAERTDTQYF. Written as DNA, the CDR3 is TGTGCCAGCAAACCTCGTCCGGCCGAGAGGACAGATACGCAGTATTTT.

This chain uses TRBV27 with TRBJ2-3, with D unresolved. From germline, CDR1 is MNHEY and CDR2 SMNVEV (reference sequence). This CDR3 has 12 amino acids. Between the trimmed V and J ends, which lost 10 bases and 0 bases, there was a span of 8 bases. The CDR3 sequence: CATKSSTDTQYF. DNA of the CDR3: TGTGCCACTAAATCTAGCACAGATACGCAGTATTTT.

The chain combines TRBV27 with TRBJ1-4, with 8 bases lining up with TRBD1. This CDR3 is 17 amino acids long. CDR1 MNHEY and CDR2 SMNVEV come from the germline V gene (reference sequence). Trimming cost V 5 bases and J 6 bases; bases outside gene matches: 14. The CDR3 is CASSPRQGTQHDEKLFF. The CDR3 DNA follows: TGTGCCAGCAGTCCCCGACAGGGGACGCAACACGATGAAAAACTGTTTTTT. Looking up the rest from reference TRBV27 and TRBJ1-4 gives the full variable domain: EAQVTQNPRYLITVTGKKLTVTCSQNMNHEYMSWYRQDPGLGLRQIYYSMNVEVTDKGDVPEGYKVSRKEKRNFPLILESPSPNQTSLYFCASSPRQGTQHDEKLFFGSGTQLSVL.

The chain couples TRBV5-4 to TRBJ2-6; tentatively, D is TRBD1 (6 bases). The germline CDR1 and CDR2 sequences are SGHNT and YYREEE (reference sequence). CDR3 length: 14 residues. Trimming left V 6 bases short and J 2 bases short, with 9 bases between. Here the CDR3 DNA reads TGTGCCAGCAAGAGGGACACTGGGGCCAACGTCCTGACTTTC. It specifies CASKRDTGANVLTF.

The rearrangement links TRBV28 to TRBJ2-7; D gene unclear. CDR3 length equals 15 residues. V gave up 4 bases and J gave up 0 bases, with 13 bases separating them. Germline loops: CDR1 MDHEN, CDR2 SYDVKM. CDR3 nucleotides: TGTGCCAGCAGTTCTACAGCAATCATCTCCTACGAGCAGTACTTC. It specifies CASSSTAIISYEQYF.

Here the CDR3 DNA reads TGTGCCAGTAGTAGAAGAGGGGCTAGCGGGAGCTTCACAGATACGCAGTATTTT. Translation gives CASSRRGASGSFTDTQYF. This chain uses TRBV19 with TRBJ2-3, with 10 bases identical to TRBD2. The ends lost 4 bases at V and 2 bases at J; junction bases unmatched: 12. The CDR3 contains 18 residues. Germline lookup yields CDR1 LNHDA and CDR2 SQIVND (reference sequence). Complete variable domain (other parts from reference TRBV19 and TRBJ2-3): DGGITQSPKYLFRKEGQNVTLSCEQNLNHDAMYWYRQDPGQGLRLIYYSQIVNDFQKGDIAEGYSVSREKKESFPLTVTSAQKNPTAFYLCASSRRGASGSFTDTQYFGPGTRLTVL.

This rearrangement joins TRBV10-3 to TRBJ2-2; TRBD1 matches at 10 bases. V was clipped by 4 bases and J by 4 bases; unmatched bases: 3. Germline values: CDR1 ENHRY, CDR2 SYGVKD. This CDR3 contains 15 residues. The CDR3 DNA is TGTGCCATCAGTGGGACAGGGGGACGCACCGGGGAGCTGTTTTTT. This translates into CAISGTGGRTGELFF.

The rearrangement joins TRBV28 to TRBJ2-7; 7 bases line up with TRBD2. V trimming: 5 bases; J trimming: 5 bases; junction bases outside the gene matches: 18. CDR3 size: 17 residues. CDR1 is MDHEN, CDR2 SYDVKM, per germline. In nucleotides, the CDR3 is TGTGCCAGCAGTAAAATCGGATCGACCGGGACTAAGGACGAGCAGTACTTC. This codes for CASSKIGSTGTKDEQYF.

This clone was seen once. This chain joins TRBV12-5 and TRBJ2-3; 9 bases are shared with TRBD1. This CDR3 has 15 residues. Trimming took 6 bases from V and 3 from J; bases not matched to a gene: 7. The V gene's germline CDR1 is LGHNT and CDR2 FRNRAP. The CDR3 nucleotides are TGTGCTAGTGGCGAACAGGGGGCGCGAACAGATACGCAGTATTTT. Translation gives CASGEQGARTDTQYF.

The V call is TRBV7-9, the J call TRBJ1-6; 7 bases align to TRBD1. Trimming cost V 5 bases and J 5 bases; bases outside gene matches: 6. This CDR3 has 15 residues. CDR1 SEHNR and CDR2 FQNEAQ come from the germline V gene (reference sequence). In DNA form, the CDR3 reads TGTGCCAGCAGCACTCGACAGGGAAATAATTCACCCCTCCACTTT. This sequence encodes CASSTRQGNNSPLHF.

The V gene is TRBV10-1, the J gene TRBJ2-7; D is uncertain. CDR1 is WNHNN, CDR2 SYGVQD, per germline (reference sequence). The CDR3 runs 12 residues. V was clipped by 3 bases and J by 5 bases, with 8 bases between them. The CDR3 protein is CASSEAFDEQYF. CDR3 sequence (DNA): TGCGCCAGCAGTGAAGCCTTTGACGAGCAGTACTTC.

The chain combines TRBV27 with TRBJ1-1; D is possibly TRBD1 (5 bases). The CDR3 spans 12 residues. Trimming removed 6 bases at V and 2 bases at J, with 7 bases between. CDR1 MNHEY and CDR2 SMNVEV come from the germline V gene (reference sequence). The CDR3 loop reads CASRGQNTEAFF. DNA for the CDR3: TGTGCCAGCAGGGGGCAAAACACTGAAGCTTTCTTT.